These 16 T cell receptor beta chains were sequenced from one sample in a study of PD-1 blockade in classical Hodgkin lymphoma. There was relapse after autologous stem cell transplantation in every patient, and there was variation in brentuximab vedotin exposure. Measured with immunoSEQ multiplex PCR; TCRdb has only the in-frame clones, and not every one. The sample lists about 19,000 clones, about nine tenths seen once, with 13% in the top ten. Here the sequenced sample was peripheral blood mononuclear cells (PBMCs), taken before the second cycle of nivolumab. Receptor source: a human donor with classical Hodgkin lymphoma.

This chain connects TRBV11-2 to TRBJ2-7; 13 bases match TRBD2. This CDR3 region has 16 residues. Trimming cost V 7 bases and J 2 bases; bases outside gene matches: 8. Germline assignment: CDR1 SGHAT and CDR2 FQNNGV. CDR3 DNA: TGTGCCAGCACCCAGCCCGGGACTAGCGGGGCCTACGAGCAGTACTTC. This gives the protein CASTQPGTSGAYEQYF.

The V call is TRBV19, the J call TRBJ2-3; 8 nucleotides line up with TRBD2. The germline CDR1 and CDR2 sequences are LNHDA and SQIVND (reference sequence). Trimming cost V 4 bases and J 0 bases; bases outside gene matches: 6. The CDR3 covers 16 residues. The CDR3 DNA follows: TGTGCCAGTAGTAACCCGACTAGCGCGAGCACAGATACGCAGTATTTT. Amino acids: CASSNPTSASTDTQYF.

This rearrangement joins TRBV5-1 to TRBJ2-1; D perhaps matches TRBD2 (5 bases). Trimming pared 0 bases from V and 5 bases from J, leaving 12 bases between. The V gene's germline CDR1 is SGHRS and CDR2 YFSETQ. The CDR3 covers 15 residues. The CDR3 DNA reads as TGCGCCAGCAGCTTGGTGCTAGCTTCAGACAATGAGCAGTTCTTC. This encodes CASSLVLASDNEQFF.

The chain is built from TRBV18 and TRBJ2-7, with TRBD1 matching over 7 bases. The CDR3 sequence is 16 residues long. V shed 6 bases and J 1 base; nucleotides not matched to a gene: 12. Germline CDR1 and CDR2: KGHSH and LQKENI. The DNA for the CDR3 is TGTGCCAGCTCCGCGGATTTGACAGGGTTTTCCTACGAGCAGTACTTC. It yields the protein CASSADLTGFSYEQYF.

This clone was seen once. The chain has TRBV10-2 and TRBJ2-5, with 13 bases aligning to TRBD2. There are 16 residues in the CDR3. Germline V CDR1 and CDR2: WSHSY, SAAADI. The V segment lost 2 bases and the J segment 5 bases; nucleotides outside the gene matches: 5. DNA for the CDR3: TGCGCCAGCAGTGAGCCGGGACTAGCGGGGCTGGAGACCCAGTACTTC. Protein sequence: CASSEPGLAGLETQYF.

This chain links TRBV7-9 with TRBJ2-3; 10 bases align to TRBD2. Germline V gene lookup returns CDR1 SEHNR and CDR2 FQNEAQ (reference sequence). The ends lost 5 bases at V and 1 base at J; junction bases unmatched: 3. The CDR3 totals 15 residues. CDR3 bases: TGTGCCAGCAGCCGGACTAGCGGACGCACAGATACGCAGTATTTT. This encodes CASSRTSGRTDTQYF.

This chain connects TRBV19 to TRBJ1-4; D is uncertain. This CDR3 region has 15 residues. Germline V gene sequence: CDR1 LNHDA, CDR2 SQIVND (reference sequence). V was pared by 3 bases and J by 4 bases, with 12 bases between. This CDR3 reads CASSISQAINEKLFF. In DNA form, the CDR3 reads TGTGCCAGTAGTATCAGTCAGGCGATTAATGAAAAACTGTTTTTT.

This clone is a singleton in its sample. V usage is TRBV9 and J usage is TRBJ1-2; 10 bases match TRBD1. The CDR3 is 14 amino acids. V was pared by 4 bases and J by 3 bases, with 3 bases of the junction left unmatched. Germline CDR1 reads SGDLS; CDR2 reads YYNGEE. CDR3 residues: CASSQGQGDYGYTF. The CDR3 DNA follows: TGTGCCAGCAGCCAAGGACAGGGGGACTATGGCTACACCTTC.

The rearrangement uses TRBV2 and TRBJ1-2, with TRBD1 matching 9 bases. The V and J ends lost 10 bases and 4 bases, in that order; junction bases with no gene match: 7. CDR3 length: 13 residues. Germline CDR1 and CDR2: SNHLY and FYNNEI. CDR3 residues: CATNRGLGYGYTF. The DNA of the CDR3 is TGTGCCACGAACAGGGGGCTAGGCTATGGCTACACCTTC.

The rearrangement links TRBV5-8 to TRBJ1-4; 7 nucleotides align to TRBD1. This CDR3 has 15 amino acids. Trimming at V came to 4 bases and at J to 5 bases, leaving 8 bases not matched to a gene. In germline, CDR1 is SGHTS, CDR2 YDEGEE. CDR3 coding DNA: TGTGCCAGCAGCCTAGGACAGGTTTTGAATGAAAAACTGTTTTTT. Its translation is CASSLGQVLNEKLFF.

The J gene is TRBJ2-3, the V gene TRBV5-1; a possible D gene is TRBD1 (6 bases). Germline V gives CDR1 SGHRS, CDR2 YFSETQ. This CDR3 comprises 15 residues. Deletions cut 4 bases from V and 0 bases from J, with 12 bases between. Written as DNA, the CDR3 is TGCGCCAGCAGCCAAACAGGGCAGAGCACAGATACGCAGTATTTT. This translates into CASSQTGQSTDTQYF.

The chain carries TRBV19 and TRBJ2-7; D might be TRBD2 (6 bases). Trimming pared 6 bases from V and 2 bases from J, leaving 8 bases between. This CDR3 contains 12 residues. Germline V gene sequence: CDR1 LNHDA, CDR2 SQIVND (reference sequence). The CDR3 region has the DNA TGTGCCAGTAGCGGGGGAACCTACGAGCAGTACTTC. It specifies CASSGGTYEQYF.

This sequence joins TRBV11-2 and TRBJ2-7, with 9 bases that match TRBD2. V was pared by 1 base and J by 2 bases, with 9 bases of the junction left unmatched. The germline CDR1 and CDR2 sequences are SGHAT and FQNNGV. CDR3 length: 17 residues. CDR3 sequence: CASSLGHGGGAAYEQYF. In DNA, the CDR3 is TGTGCCAGCAGCTTAGGTCACGGCGGGGGGGCAGCCTACGAGCAGTACTTC.

The chain is built from TRBV13 and TRBJ2-7; tentatively, D is TRBD2 (5 bases). V was shortened by 5 bases and J by 0 bases, with 14 bases between the two germline ends. The CDR3 runs to 15 residues. Germline CDR1 PRHDT, CDR2 FYEKMQ (reference sequence). CDR3 sequence (DNA): TGTGCCAGCAGCCCCCGCGGAGGACTCTCCTACGAGCAGTACTTC. This sequence encodes CASSPRGGLSYEQYF.

J is TRBJ1-2 and V is TRBV5-4; D perhaps matches TRBD1 (5 bases). V dropped 0 bases and J dropped 5 bases, with 8 bases sitting between them. Germline CDR1 reads SGHNT; CDR2 reads YYREEE (reference sequence). There are 13 residues in the CDR3. As DNA, the CDR3 is TGTGCCAGCAGCTTGGGACAGCCATATGGCTACACCTTC. Amino acids: CASSLGQPYGYTF.

This chain connects TRBV6-6 to TRBJ1-1; the D is unclear. This CDR3 has 14 residues. Trimming took off 2 bases at V and 6 bases at J, with 13 bases between the two ends. Germline CDR1 reads MNHNY; CDR2 reads SVGAGI (reference sequence). The CDR3 region is CASSYGDTIPEAFF. The CDR3, as DNA: TGTGCCAGCAGTTACGGGGATACAATCCCTGAAGCTTTCTTT.